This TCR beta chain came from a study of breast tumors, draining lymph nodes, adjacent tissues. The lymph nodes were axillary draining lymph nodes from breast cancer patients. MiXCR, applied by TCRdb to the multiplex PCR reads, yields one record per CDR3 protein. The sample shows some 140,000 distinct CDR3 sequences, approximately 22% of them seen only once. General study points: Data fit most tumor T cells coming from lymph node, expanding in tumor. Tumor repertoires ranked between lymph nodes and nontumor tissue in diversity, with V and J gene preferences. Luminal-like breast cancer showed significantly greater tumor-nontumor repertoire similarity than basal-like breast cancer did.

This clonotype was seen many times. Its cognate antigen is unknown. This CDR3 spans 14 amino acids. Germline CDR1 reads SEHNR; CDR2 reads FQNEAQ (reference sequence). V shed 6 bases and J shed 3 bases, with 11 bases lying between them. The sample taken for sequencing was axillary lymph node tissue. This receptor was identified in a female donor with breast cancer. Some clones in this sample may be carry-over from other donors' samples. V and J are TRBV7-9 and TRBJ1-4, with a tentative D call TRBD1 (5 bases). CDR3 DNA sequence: TGTGCCAGCAGTCCCAGGGTGGCTAATGAAAAACTGTTTTTT. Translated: CASSPRVANEKLFF.